These T cell receptor beta chains were read from a single sample in a study of blood T cells in healthy people across ages. Each CDR3 protein gets one entry after TCRdb re-called the 5' RACE reads with MiXCR. Of 1.8 million or so distinct CDR3 sequences in the sample, 30% to 40% were seen once. Specimen: blood. These receptors were taken from a human donor in good health. Both conserved end residues are part of each CDR3. A D gene is named only where the DNA matches it firmly. Rows may omit the clone size; those that give it use once, few, many or a size class.

TRBV5-1	TRBJ2-1	NA	NA	CASIDLLGEQFF	TGCGCCAGCATCGACTTACTAGGTGAGCAGTTCTTC
TRBV12-3/TRBV12-4	TRBJ2-1	NA	NA	CASSSRRNNEQFF	TGTGCCAGCAGTTCCCGACGTAACAATGAGCAGTTCTTC
TRBV4-3	TRBJ1-2	NA	NA	CASSQAGTSGYTF	TGCGCCAGCAGCCAAGCAGGGACTAGTGGCTACACCTTC
TRBV9	TRBJ2-1	few	TRBD2	CASSSRTSGDGEQFF	TGTGCCAGCAGCAGCCGGACTAGCGGGGACGGTGAGCAGTTCTTC
TRBV29-1	TRBJ2-5	NA	NA	CSVEDRGGRETQYF	TGCAGCGTTGAAGATAGGGGGGGCAGGGAGACTCAGTACTTC
TRBV6-1	TRBJ2-3	many	NA	CASNDPWVVIDTQYF	TGTGCCAGCAATGATCCGTGGGTGGTTATAGATACGCAGTATTTT
TRBV12-3/TRBV12-4	TRBJ2-3	NA	TRBD2	CASSSMTSGTDTQYF	TGTGCCAGCAGTTCTATGACTAGCGGCACAGATACGCAGTATTTT
TRBV28	TRBJ2-3	NA	NA	CASTRTGTRDTQYF	TGTGCCAGCACCAGGACAGGGACTAGAGATACGCAGTATTTT
TRBV5-6	TRBJ2-7	NA	NA	CASSLVTVSVSSYEQYF	TGTGCCAGCAGCTTGGTTACGGTCTCGGTGTCCTCCTACGAGCAGTACTTC
TRBV5-1	TRBJ2-3	few	NA	CASGDSGARFEVPDTQYF	TGCGCCAGCGGCGACAGTGGGGCCCGGTTCGAAGTCCCGGATACGCAGTATTTT
TRBV12-3/TRBV12-4	TRBJ2-4	NA	TRBD2	CASSLSGGGLYGEQYF	TGTGCCAGCAGTTTATCTGGCGGGGGGTTGTACGGTGAGCAGTACTTC
TRBV30	TRBJ2-7	NA	NA	CAWGHAYEQYF	TGTGCCTGGGGTCACGCATACGAGCAGTACTTC
TRBV20-1	TRBJ2-7	few	NA	CSARGVGRNYEQYF	TGCAGTGCTAGAGGCGTCGGTCGGAACTACGAGCAGTACTTC
TRBV4-3	TRBJ2-1	NA	TRBD1	CASSQGQGLNEQFF	TGCGCCAGCAGCCAGGGACAGGGTCTAAATGAGCAGTTCTTC
TRBV7-2	TRBJ1-5	NA	NA	CASSLSREHGQPQHF	TGTGCCAGCAGCCTATCCAGGGAACACGGCCAGCCCCAGCATTTT
TRBV27	TRBJ2-1	many	NA	CASTHRDEQFF	TGTGCCAGCACCCATCGCGATGAGCAGTTCTTC
TRBV20-1	TRBJ1-1	NA	NA	CSARVGVRVGVAFF	TGCAGTGCTAGAGTTGGTGTTAGGGTGGGAGTAGCTTTCTTT
TRBV2	TRBJ2-1	NA	TRBD2	CAGTSGGGNEQFF	TGTGCCGGAACTAGCGGGGGGGGCAATGAGCAGTTCTTC
TRBV6-2/TRBV6-3	TRBJ2-3	once	NA	CASSKRDNEWNTQYF	TGTGCCAGCAGTAAAAGGGACAACGAGTGGAATACGCAGTATTTT
TRBV29-1	TRBJ2-5	NA	TRBD1	CSVEMDRVQETQYF	TGCAGCGTTGAAATGGACAGGGTCCAAGAGACCCAGTACTTC
TRBV4-3	TRBJ2-3	few	TRBD2	CASSQAKAGITDTQYF	TGCGCCAGCAGCCAGGCTAAAGCGGGAATCACAGATACGCAGTATTTT
TRBV12-3/TRBV12-4	TRBJ1-1	NA	NA	CASSLVSLGTEAFF	TGTGCCAGCAGTTTAGTGTCCTTGGGGACTGAAGCTTTCTTT
TRBV28	TRBJ2-7	few	NA	CASSFIPVYEQYF	TGTGCCAGCAGTTTTATCCCCGTTTACGAGCAGTACTTC
TRBV14	TRBJ1-5	few	NA	CASKRARYSNQPQHF	TGTGCCAGCAAGAGGGCGCGGTATAGCAATCAGCCCCAGCATTTT
TRBV12-3/TRBV12-4	TRBJ1-5	NA	NA	CASSLTPSQPQHF	TGTGCCAGCAGTTTAACCCCTAGTCAGCCCCAGCATTTT
TRBV9	TRBJ2-3	few	NA	CASSVPLRADTQYF	TGTGCCAGCAGCGTTCCTTTAAGAGCAGATACGCAGTATTTT
TRBV28	TRBJ2-3	NA	NA	CASSHGQRLTDTQYF	TGTGCCAGCAGTCACGGACAGAGACTCACAGATACGCAGTATTTT
TRBV20-1	TRBJ1-1	few	NA	CSARDTGGHTEAFF	TGCAGTGCTAGAGATACGGGGGGTCACACTGAAGCTTTCTTT
TRBV6-5	TRBJ1-4	few	TRBD1	CASSNRGTEKLFF	TGTGCCAGCTCGAACAGGGGAACTGAAAAACTGTTTTTT
TRBV15	TRBJ1-3	few	NA	CATSTSSWRNTIYF	TGTGCCACCAGCACTTCCAGTTGGCGAAACACCATATATTTT
TRBV29-1	TRBJ2-5	NA	TRBD1	CSVGDSYNEQYF	TGCAGCGTGGGGGACAGTTACAATGAGCAGTACTTC
TRBV4-1	TRBJ2-7	NA	NA	CASSQPQGLGRYEQYF	TGCGCCAGCAGCCAACCCCAGGGGTTGGGGCGCTACGAGCAGTACTTC
TRBV20-1	TRBJ1-1	few	NA	CSAKGGLVEAFF	TGCAGTGCTAAAGGGGGGTTGGTTGAAGCTTTCTTT
TRBV25-1	TRBJ2-5	many	NA	CASTPGGQETQYF	TGTGCCAGCACTCCAGGGGGGCAAGAGACCCAGTACTTC
TRBV2	TRBJ2-1	NA	NA	CASSVRFEQFF	TGTGCCAGCAGCGTTAGATTTGAGCAGTTCTTC
TRBV7-2	TRBJ2-3	NA	NA	CASSLGFSDTQYF	TGTGCCAGCAGTTTAGGGTTTTCAGATACGCAGTATTTT
TRBV7-6	TRBJ2-7	NA	TRBD1	CASSLYGTDYEQYF	TGTGCCAGCAGCTTATACGGGACAGACTACGAGCAGTACTTC
TRBV7-6	TRBJ2-6	many	NA	CASSSISGANVLTF	TGTGCCAGCAGTTCGATATCTGGGGCCAACGTCCTGACTTTC
TRBV5-1	TRBJ2-1	NA	TRBD2	CASSFFRTSGGVYNEQFF	TGCGCCAGCAGCTTCTTTAGGACTAGCGGGGGGGTCTACAATGAGCAGTTCTTC
TRBV7-8	TRBJ2-4	NA	NA	CASSLVAGDIQYF	TGTGCCAGCAGCTTAGTTGCCGGGGACATTCAGTACTTC
TRBV10-3	TRBJ1-2	NA	TRBD1	CAISARDRVPSNYGYTF	TGTGCCATCAGTGCCCGGGACAGGGTGCCTTCAAACTATGGCTACACCTTC
TRBV28	TRBJ1-4	NA	NA	CASSPRGQNNEKLFF	TGTGCCAGCAGTCCCCGGGGACAAAATAATGAAAAACTGTTTTTT
TRBV4-2	TRBJ2-5	NA	TRBD2	CANSQETSGFMGWETRYF	TGTGCCAACAGCCAAGAGACTAGCGGGTTTATGGGTTGGGAGACCCGGTACTTC
TRBV5-1	TRBJ2-5	NA	TRBD2	CASSLPTSGSVKTQYF	TGCGCCAGCAGCTTGCCGACTAGCGGGAGCGTAAAGACCCAGTACTTC
TRBV7-9	TRBJ1-2	NA	TRBD1	CASSLGAGTGDYGYTF	TGTGCCAGCAGCTTAGGCGCCGGGACAGGGGATTATGGCTACACCTTC
TRBV7-2	TRBJ1-2	few	NA	CASSGDHLGYDNTF	TGTGCCAGCAGCGGGGACCATCTGGGCTATGACAACACCTTC
TRBV20-1	TRBJ2-7	few	NA	CSASGADGTYEQYF	TGCAGTGCTAGCGGGGCGGACGGGACCTACGAGCAGTACTTC